Below are 7 T cell receptor beta chains sequenced from a single sample in a study of glioma-infiltrating T cells after dendritic cell vaccination. Using immunoSEQ multiplex PCR, the repertoire was profiled, and TCRdb retains in-frame clones only, with some absent. This sample has roughly 96,000 clones, with approximately 80% found just once. The sequencing here drew on blood, taken before dendritic cell vaccination. The receptors were sampled from a human donor with glioblastoma.

This clone was seen once. The rearrangement uses TRBV25-1 and TRBJ1-2; D is unclear. Germline CDR1 and CDR2: MGHDK and SYGVNS. V was trimmed by 4 bases and J by 3 bases, leaving 12 bases between them. CDR3 length: 14 residues. CDR3 loop: CASSVNEGDYGYTF. DNA for the CDR3: TGTGCCAGCAGTGTAAATGAGGGTGACTATGGCTACACCTTC.

The chain couples TRBV7-3 to TRBJ2-5; tentative D call: TRBD2 (5 bases). The CDR3 totals 14 residues. Trimming removed 2 bases from V and 5 bases from J, with 12 bases in between. Germline assignment: CDR1 SGHTA and CDR2 FQGTGA. CDR3 DNA sequence: TGTGCCAGCAGCTTAGCTAGCTTAGGCGAGACCCAGTACTTC. It codes for CASSLASLGETQYF.

The CDR3 DNA reads as TGCGCCAGCAGGCTCAAGTCGGGAGAGACCCAGTACTTC. This sequence encodes CASRLKSGETQYF. The rearrangement links TRBV5-1 to TRBJ2-5; D is uncertain. The CDR3 has 13 residues. The germline V and J ends were trimmed by 5 bases and 4 bases, with 12 bases remaining between them. Germline-derived CDR1 and CDR2 are SGHRS and YFSETQ.

This sequence joins TRBV6-1 and TRBJ1-2; 7 bases line up with TRBD1. Germline CDR1 reads MNHNS; CDR2 reads SASEGT. The CDR3 is 15 residues long. V was clipped by 1 base and J by 5 bases; unmatched bases: 7. The CDR3 DNA reads TGTGCCAGCAGTGAAGGAACAGGGGCTCCATATGGCTACACCTTC. Amino acids: CASSEGTGAPYGYTF.

V and J are TRBV5-1 and TRBJ2-2; TRBD1 aligns across 10 bases. Per germline, CDR1 SGHRS and CDR2 YFSETQ. The CDR3 extends over 15 amino acids. V was clipped by 4 bases and J by 8 bases; unmatched bases: 8. The CDR3 nucleotides read TGCGCCAGCAGCGTGGGACAGGGGAAGGCGGGGGAGCTGTTTTTT. Amino acid sequence: CASSVGQGKAGELFF.

J is TRBJ2-7 and V is TRBV28; TRBD2 matches 10 bases. This CDR3 spans 16 amino acids. With V trimmed by 2 bases and J by 6 bases, 10 bases remained unmatched. The germline gives CDR1 MDHEN, CDR2 SYDVKM. The CDR3 sequence: CASSLSQLAGVGEQYF. The CDR3 coding sequence is TGTGCCAGCAGTTTAAGTCAGCTAGCGGGAGTCGGCGAGCAGTACTTC.

The chain is built from TRBV28 and TRBJ2-7, with a possible D match to TRBD2 (5 bases). Between the trimmed V and J ends, which lost 1 base and 7 bases, there was a span of 23 bases. The CDR3 has 17 amino acids. Germline V CDR1 and CDR2: MDHEN, SYDVKM. The CDR3 sequence: CASSLSLGDNIAWEQYF. The CDR3 DNA is TGTGCCAGCAGTTTATCCCTCGGGGATAACATAGCGTGGGAGCAGTACTTC.